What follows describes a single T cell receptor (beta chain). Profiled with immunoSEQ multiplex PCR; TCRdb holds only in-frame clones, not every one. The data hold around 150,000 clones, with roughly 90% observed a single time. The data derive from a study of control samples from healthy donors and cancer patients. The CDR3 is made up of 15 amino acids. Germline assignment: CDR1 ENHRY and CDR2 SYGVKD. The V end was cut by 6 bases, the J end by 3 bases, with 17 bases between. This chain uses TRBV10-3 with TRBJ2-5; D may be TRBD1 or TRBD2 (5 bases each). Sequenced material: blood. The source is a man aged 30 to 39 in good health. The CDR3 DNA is TGTGCCATCAGGGGGGAGAAGGAGACAAAAGAGACCCAGTACTTC. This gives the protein CAIRGEKETKETQYF.